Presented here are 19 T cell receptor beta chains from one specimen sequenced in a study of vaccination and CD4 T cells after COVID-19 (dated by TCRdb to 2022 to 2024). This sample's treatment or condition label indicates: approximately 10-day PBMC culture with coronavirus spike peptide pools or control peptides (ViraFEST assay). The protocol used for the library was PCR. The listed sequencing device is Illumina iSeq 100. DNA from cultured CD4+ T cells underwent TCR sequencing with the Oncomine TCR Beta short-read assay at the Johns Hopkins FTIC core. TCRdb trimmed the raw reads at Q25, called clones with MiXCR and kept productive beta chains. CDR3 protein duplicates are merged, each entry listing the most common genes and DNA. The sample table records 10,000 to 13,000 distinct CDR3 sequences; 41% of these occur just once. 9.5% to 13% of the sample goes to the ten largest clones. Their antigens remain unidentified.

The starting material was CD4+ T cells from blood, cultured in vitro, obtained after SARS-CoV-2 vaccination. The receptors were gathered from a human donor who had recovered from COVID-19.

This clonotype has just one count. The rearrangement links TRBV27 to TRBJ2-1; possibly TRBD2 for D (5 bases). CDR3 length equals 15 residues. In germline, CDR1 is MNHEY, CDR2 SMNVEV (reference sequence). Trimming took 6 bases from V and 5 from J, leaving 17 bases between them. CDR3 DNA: TGTGCCAGCAGCCCTCGGCGGGCCATAAACAATGAGCAGTTCTTC. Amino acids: CASSPRRAINNEQFF.

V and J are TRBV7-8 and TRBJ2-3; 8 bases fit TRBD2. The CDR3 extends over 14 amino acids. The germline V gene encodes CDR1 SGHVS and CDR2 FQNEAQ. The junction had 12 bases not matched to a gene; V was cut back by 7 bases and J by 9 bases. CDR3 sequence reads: CASKTREGQGTQYF. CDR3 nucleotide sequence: TGTGCCAGCAAAACCCGGGAGGGCCAGGGCACGCAGTATTTT.

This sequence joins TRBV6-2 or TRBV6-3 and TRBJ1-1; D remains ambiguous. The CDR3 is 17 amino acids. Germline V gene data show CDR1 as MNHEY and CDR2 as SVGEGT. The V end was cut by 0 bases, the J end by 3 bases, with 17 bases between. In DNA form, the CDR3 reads TGTGCCAGCAGTTACTCAGTGGGAAGGGATACGGACACTGAAGCTTTCTTT. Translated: CASSYSVGRDTDTEAFF.

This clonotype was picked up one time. For the CDR3, the DNA is TGTGCCAGCAGTTACGAGGACAGGGCCTCCTACGAGCAGTACTTC. Translating it yields CASSYEDRASYEQYF. The gene calls are TRBV6-2 or TRBV6-3 and TRBJ2-7; 8 positions agree with TRBD1. Trimming removed 2 bases from V and 0 bases from J; junction bases left unmatched: 3. CDR1 is MNHEY, CDR2 SVGEGT, per germline. CDR3 length: 15 residues.

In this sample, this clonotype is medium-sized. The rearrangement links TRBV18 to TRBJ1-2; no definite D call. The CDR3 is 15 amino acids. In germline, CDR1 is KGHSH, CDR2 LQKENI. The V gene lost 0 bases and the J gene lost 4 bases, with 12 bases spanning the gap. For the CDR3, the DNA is TGTGCCAGCTCACCACCGACCGCACACCGCTATGGCTACACCTTC. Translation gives CASSPPTAHRYGYTF. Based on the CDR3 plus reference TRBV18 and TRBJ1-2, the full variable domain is NAGVMQNPRHLVRRRGQEARLRCSPMKGHSHVYWYRQLPEEGLKFMVYLQKENIIDESGMPKERFSAEFPKEGPSILRIQQVVRGDSAAYFCASSPPTAHRYGYTFGSGTRLTVV.

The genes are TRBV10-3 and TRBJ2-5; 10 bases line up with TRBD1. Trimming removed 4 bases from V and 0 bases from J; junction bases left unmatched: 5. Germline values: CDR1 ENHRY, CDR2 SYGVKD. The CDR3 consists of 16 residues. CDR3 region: CAISAGTGANQETQYF. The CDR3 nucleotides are TGTGCCATCAGTGCCGGGACAGGGGCTAACCAAGAGACCCAGTACTTC.

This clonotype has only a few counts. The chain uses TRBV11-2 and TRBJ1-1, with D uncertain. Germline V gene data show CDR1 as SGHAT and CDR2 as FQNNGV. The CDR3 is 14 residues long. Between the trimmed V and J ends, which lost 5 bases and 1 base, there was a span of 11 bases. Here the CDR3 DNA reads TGTGCCAGCAGCCTCCCCAGACAGAACACTGAAGCTTTCTTT. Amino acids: CASSLPRQNTEAFF.

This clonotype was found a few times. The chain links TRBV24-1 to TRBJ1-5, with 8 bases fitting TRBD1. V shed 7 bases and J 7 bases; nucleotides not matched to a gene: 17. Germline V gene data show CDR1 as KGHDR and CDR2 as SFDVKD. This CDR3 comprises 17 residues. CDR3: CATSSSTGDLPGQPQHF. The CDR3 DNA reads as TGTGCCACCAGCTCCTCGACAGGGGATCTTCCGGGGCAGCCCCAGCATTTT.

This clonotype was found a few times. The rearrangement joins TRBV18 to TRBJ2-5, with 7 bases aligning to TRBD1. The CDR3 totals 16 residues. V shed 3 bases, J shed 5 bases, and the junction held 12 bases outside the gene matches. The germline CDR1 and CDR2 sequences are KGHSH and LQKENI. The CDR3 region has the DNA TGTGCCAGCTCACCCGAACGGGGACAGCTGTGGGAGACCCAGTACTTC. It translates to CASSPERGQLWETQYF. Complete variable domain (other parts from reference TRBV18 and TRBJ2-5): NAGVMQNPRHLVRRRGQEARLRCSPMKGHSHVYWYRQLPEEGLKFMVYLQKENIIDESGMPKERFSAEFPKEGPSILRIQQVVRGDSAAYFCASSPERGQLWETQYFGPGTRLLVL.

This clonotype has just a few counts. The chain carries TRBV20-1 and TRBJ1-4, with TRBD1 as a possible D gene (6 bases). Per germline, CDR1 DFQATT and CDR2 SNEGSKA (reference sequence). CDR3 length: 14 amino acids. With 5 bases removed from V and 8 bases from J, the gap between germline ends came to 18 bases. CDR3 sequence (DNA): TGCAGTGCTGCCTGGGACACGATCGGGGAAAAACTGTTTTTT. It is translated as CSAAWDTIGEKLFF.

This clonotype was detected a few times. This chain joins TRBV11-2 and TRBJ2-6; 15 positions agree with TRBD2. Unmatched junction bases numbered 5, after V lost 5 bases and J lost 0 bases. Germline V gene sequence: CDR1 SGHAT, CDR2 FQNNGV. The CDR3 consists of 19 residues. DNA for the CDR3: TGTGCCAGCAGCCCCGGGACTAGCGGGAGGACCTCTGGGGCCAACGTCCTGACTTTC. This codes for CASSPGTSGRTSGANVLTF.

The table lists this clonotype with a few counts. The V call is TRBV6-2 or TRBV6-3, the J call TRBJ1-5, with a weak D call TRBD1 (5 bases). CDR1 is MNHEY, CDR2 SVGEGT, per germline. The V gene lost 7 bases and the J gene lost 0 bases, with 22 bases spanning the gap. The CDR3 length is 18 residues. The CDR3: CASTTRPGRGYSNQPQHF. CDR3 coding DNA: TGTGCCAGCACCACCCGACCGGGACGGGGTTATAGCAATCAGCCCCAGCATTTT.

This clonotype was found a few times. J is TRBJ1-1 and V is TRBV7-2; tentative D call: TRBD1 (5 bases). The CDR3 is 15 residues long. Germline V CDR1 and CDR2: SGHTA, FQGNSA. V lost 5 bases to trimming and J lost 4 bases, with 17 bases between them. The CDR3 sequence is CASSPAGGRGTEAFF. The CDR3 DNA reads TGTGCCAGCAGCCCCGCCGGGGGGAGAGGCACTGAAGCTTTCTTT.

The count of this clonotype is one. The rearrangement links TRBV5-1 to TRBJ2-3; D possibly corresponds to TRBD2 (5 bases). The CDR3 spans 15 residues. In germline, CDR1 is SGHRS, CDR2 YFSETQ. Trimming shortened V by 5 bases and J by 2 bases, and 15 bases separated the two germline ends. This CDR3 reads CASRDSAHFTDTQYF. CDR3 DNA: TGCGCCAGCAGAGATAGCGCTCACTTCACAGATACGCAGTATTTT.

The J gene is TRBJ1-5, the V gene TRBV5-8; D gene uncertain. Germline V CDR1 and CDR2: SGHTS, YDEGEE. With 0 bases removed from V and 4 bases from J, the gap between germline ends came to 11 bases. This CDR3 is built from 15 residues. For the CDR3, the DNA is TGTGCCAGCAGCTTGGGGATAGCGGGTAATCAGCCCCAGCATTTT. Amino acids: CASSLGIAGNQPQHF. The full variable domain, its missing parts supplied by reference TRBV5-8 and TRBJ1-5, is EAGVTQSPTHLIKTRGQQATLRCSPISGHTSVYWYQQALGLGLQFLLWYDEGEERNRGNFPPRFSGRQFPNYSSELNVNALELEDSALYLCASSLGIAGNQPQHFGDGTRLSIL.

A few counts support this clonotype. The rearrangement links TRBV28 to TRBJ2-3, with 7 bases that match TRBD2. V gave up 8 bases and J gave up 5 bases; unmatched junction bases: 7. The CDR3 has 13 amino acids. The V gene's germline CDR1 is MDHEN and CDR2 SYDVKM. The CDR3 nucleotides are TGTGCCAGCGTACGGGAGGCGGAAGATACGCAGTATTTT. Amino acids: CASVREAEDTQYF. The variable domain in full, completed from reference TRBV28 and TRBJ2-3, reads DVKVTQSSRYLVKRTGEKVFLECVQDMDHENMFWYRQDPGLGLRLIYFSYDVKMKEKGDIPEGYSVSREKKERFSLILESASTNQTSMYLCASVREAEDTQYFGPGTRLTVL.

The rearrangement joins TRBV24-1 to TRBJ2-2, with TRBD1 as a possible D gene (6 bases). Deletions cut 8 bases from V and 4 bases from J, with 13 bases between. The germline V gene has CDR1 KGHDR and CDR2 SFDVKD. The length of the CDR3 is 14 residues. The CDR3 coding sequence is TGTGCCACCATGGCAGGGACACTCACCGGGGAGCTGTTTTTT. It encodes CATMAGTLTGELFF.

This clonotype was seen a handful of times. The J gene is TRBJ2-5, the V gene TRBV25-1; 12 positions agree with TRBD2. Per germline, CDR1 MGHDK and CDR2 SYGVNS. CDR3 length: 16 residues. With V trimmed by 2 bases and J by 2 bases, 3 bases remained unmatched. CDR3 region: CASSEGLAGGQETQYF. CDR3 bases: TGTGCCAGCAGTGAAGGTCTAGCGGGAGGGCAAGAGACCCAGTACTTC.

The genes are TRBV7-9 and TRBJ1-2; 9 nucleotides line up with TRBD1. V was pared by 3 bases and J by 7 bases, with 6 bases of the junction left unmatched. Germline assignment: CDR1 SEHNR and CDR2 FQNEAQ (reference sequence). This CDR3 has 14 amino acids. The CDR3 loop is CASSLKTGGSGYTF. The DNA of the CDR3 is TGTGCCAGCAGCTTGAAGACAGGGGGATCTGGCTACACCTTC.